This TCR beta chain appears in the sequencing data of a study of blood T cell repertoires in COVID-19 (dated by TCRdb to the early 2020s). A note on the overall study: Samples covering the acute and convalescent phases of COVID-19 were provided by collaborators in the United States, Italy and Spain. The repertoires were released in a freely available public database intended as a resource for research on the immune response to SARS-CoV-2. Where available, HLA class I and class II types were obtained from metadata supplied by the sample provider rather than from assay-based typing. Samples came from the ongoing ImmuneRACE study (first 160 participants) plus 1,254 subjects from 6 global collaborators. The material from the prospective study consisted of cDNA or gDNA derived from T cells, B-cell-depleted T cells, or PBMCs. The dataset comprised deeply sampled blood TCRbeta repertoires from subjects exposed to, actively infected with, or recovered from COVID-19. Sample metadata almost always included a de-identified subject ID, COVID-19 status, age in years and sex. General study outcomes and caveats: The quantity of clinical and demographic metadata differed by source and by participant and was supplied without curation.

TCRbeta CDR3 regions were amplified from genomic DNA using the immunoSEQ Assay, a bias-controlled multiplex PCR. In the source study's methods: Within the assay, amplification of reference gene primers was used to estimate how many nucleated cells each sample contained. Sequence reads were collapsed and filtered to measure the absolute abundance of every unique TCRbeta CDR3 rearrangement. For each sample, productive Simpson clonality was calculated as the square root of Simpson's diversity index across productive rearrangements. As stored in TCRdb, this immuneACCESS dataset retains in-frame rearrangements with V and J assigned. A fraction of the clones does not appear; measured against another copy, unresolved V genes explain less than half of the discrepancy, and the remainder lacks a known reason. V and J calls and clone size are given by that table; D and trimming were obtained from the DNA. The sample table records hundreds of thousands of clones; 70% to 90% of these occur just once. Jointly, the top ten make up approximately 9.8% of the sample.

Participants in the prospective study were aged about 18 to 95 years, lived in about two dozen United States geographic areas, and enrolled through a virtual design. Cohort assignment in the prospective study relied on participant-reported clinical history from a screening survey and a study questionnaire. Recovered participants in ImmuneRACE Cohort 3 were defined as having two consecutive negative NP/OP PCR tests, clearance from a healthcare professional, or resolution of symptoms. In the prospective study, whole blood, serum and a nasopharyngeal or oropharyngeal swab were collected from each participant by mobile phlebotomists. Over an approximately 2-month period, participants in the prospective study had the option of providing additional blood draws and questionnaires. Before DNA extraction, prospective study blood samples were shipped either frozen or at room temperature. From cysteine to phenylalanine, the CDR3 is 14 amino acids long. The read is trimmed to its CDR3 DNA, 42 bases read in frame from base 1. The germline V gene (reference sequence) sets CDR1 to LGHDT and CDR2 to YNNKEL. The germline ends are 6 bases apart after V is trimmed by 0 bases and J by 3 bases.

Worth noting for this clone: The clone's antigen remains unknown. One base away there is no much larger clone; base qualities are not given.

The rearranged chain carries TRBV3-1 (or the pseudogene TRBV3-2) and TRBJ1-5, with the identity of the D gene unclear. The TCR comes from a woman in her thirties or forties who had recovered from COVID-19. The specimen was PBMCs or T cells enriched from blood (not recorded which). The sequenced DNA is TGTGCCAGCAGCCAAGATCAGATCAATCAGCCCCAGCATTTT. Protein translation: CASSQDQINQPQHF.